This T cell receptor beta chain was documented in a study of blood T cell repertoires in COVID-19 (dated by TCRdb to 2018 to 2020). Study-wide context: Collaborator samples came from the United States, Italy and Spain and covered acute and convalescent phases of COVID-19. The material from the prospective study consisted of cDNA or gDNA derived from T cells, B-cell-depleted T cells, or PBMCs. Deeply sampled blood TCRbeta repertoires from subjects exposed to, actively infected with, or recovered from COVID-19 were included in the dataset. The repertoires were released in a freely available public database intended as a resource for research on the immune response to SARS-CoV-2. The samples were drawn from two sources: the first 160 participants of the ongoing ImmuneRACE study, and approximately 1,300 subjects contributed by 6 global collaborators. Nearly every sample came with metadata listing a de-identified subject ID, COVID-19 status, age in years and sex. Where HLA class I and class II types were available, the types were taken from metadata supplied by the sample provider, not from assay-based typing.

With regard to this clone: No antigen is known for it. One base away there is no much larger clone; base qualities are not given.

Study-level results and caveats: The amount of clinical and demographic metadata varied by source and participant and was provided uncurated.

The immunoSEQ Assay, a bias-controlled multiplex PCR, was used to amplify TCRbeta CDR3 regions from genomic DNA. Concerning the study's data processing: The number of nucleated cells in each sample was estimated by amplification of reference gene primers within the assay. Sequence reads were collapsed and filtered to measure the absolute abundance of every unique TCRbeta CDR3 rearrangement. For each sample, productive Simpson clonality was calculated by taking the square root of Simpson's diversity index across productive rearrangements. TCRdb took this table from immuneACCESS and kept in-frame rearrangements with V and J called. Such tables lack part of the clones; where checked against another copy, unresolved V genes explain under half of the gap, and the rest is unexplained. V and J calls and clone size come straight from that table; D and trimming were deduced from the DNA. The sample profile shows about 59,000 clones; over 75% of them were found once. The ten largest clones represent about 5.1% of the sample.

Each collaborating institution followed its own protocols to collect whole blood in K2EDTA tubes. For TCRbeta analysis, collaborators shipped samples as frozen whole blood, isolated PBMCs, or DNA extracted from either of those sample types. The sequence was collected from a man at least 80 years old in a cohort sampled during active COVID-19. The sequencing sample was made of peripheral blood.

CDR3 sequence: CASSPTSGGLTDTQYF. The DNA is as follows: TGTGCCAGCAGCCCGACTAGCGGGGGGTTGACAGATACGCAGTATTTT. The receptor chain draws on TRBV3-1 (or the pseudogene TRBV3-2) and TRBJ2-3; TRBD2 matches 13 bases in the middle. Compared with germline, V lacks 4 bases and J lacks 3 bases; bases without a gene match: 4. The CDR3 contains 16 residues, cysteine and phenylalanine counted. Only the CDR3 part of the read is kept: 48 bases, read in frame from the first base. CDR1 and CDR2 (LGHDT, YNNKEL) derive from the germline V gene (reference sequence).